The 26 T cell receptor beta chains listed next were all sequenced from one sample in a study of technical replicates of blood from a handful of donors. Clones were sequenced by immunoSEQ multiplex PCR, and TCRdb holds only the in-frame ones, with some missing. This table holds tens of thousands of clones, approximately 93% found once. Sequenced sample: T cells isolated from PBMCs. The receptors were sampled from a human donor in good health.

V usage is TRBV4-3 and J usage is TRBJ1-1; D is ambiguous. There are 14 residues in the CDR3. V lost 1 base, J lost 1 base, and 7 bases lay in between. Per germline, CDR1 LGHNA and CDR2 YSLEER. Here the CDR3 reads CASSQVGGNTEAFF. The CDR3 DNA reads TGCGCCAGCAGCCAAGTGGGAGGGAACACTGAAGCTTTCTTT.

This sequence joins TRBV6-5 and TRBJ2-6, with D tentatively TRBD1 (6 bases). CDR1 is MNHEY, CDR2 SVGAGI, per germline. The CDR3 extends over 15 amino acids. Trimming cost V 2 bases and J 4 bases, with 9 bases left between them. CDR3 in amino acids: CASSYGGSGANVLTF. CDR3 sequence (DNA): TGTGCCAGCAGTTACGGGGGCTCGGGGGCCAACGTCCTGACTTTC.

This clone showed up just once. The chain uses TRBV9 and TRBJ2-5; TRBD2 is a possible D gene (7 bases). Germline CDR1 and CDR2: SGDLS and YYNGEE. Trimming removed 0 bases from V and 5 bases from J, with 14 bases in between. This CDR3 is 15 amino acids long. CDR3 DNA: TGTGCCAGCAGCGTAGAAGGGGGGGTAGGGGAGACCCAGTACTTC. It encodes CASSVEGGVGETQYF. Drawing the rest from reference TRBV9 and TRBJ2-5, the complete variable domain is DSGVTQTPKHLITATGQRVTLRCSPRSGDLSVYWYQQSLDQGLQFLIQYYNGEERAKGNILERFSAQQFPDLHSELNLSSLELGDSALYFCASSVEGGVGETQYFGPGTRLLVL.

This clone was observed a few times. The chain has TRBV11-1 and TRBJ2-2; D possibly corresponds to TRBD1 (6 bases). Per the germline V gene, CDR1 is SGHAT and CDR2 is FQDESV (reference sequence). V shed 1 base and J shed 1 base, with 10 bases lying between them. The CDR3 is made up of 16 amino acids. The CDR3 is CASSLVMGQNTGELFF. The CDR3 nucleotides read TGTGCCAGCAGCTTAGTAATGGGACAGAACACCGGGGAGCTGTTTTTT.

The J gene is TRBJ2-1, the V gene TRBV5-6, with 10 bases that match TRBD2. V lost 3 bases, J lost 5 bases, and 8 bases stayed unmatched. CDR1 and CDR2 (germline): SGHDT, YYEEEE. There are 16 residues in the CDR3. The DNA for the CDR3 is TGTGCCAGCAGCTGGGGATTAGCGGGAGGTAACAATGAGCAGTTCTTC. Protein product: CASSWGLAGGNNEQFF.

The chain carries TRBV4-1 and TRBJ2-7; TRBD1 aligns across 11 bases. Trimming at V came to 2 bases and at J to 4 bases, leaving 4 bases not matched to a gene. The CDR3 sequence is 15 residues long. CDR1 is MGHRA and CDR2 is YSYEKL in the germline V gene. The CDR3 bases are TGCGCCAGCAGCCAATCGGGACAGGGGGTTTACGAGCAGTACTTC. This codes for CASSQSGQGVYEQYF.

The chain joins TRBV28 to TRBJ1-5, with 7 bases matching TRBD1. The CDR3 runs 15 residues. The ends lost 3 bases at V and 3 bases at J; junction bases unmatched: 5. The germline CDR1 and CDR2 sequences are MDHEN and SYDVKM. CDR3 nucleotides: TGTGCCAGCAGTTTTGGAGGGACAGTCAATCAGCCCCAGCATTTT. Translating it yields CASSFGGTVNQPQHF.

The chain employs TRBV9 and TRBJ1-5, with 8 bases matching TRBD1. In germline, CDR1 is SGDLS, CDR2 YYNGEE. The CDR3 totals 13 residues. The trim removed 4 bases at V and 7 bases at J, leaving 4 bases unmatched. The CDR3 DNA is TGTGCCAGCAGCCAGGGGGCAAACCAGCCCCAGCATTTT. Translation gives CASSQGANQPQHF.

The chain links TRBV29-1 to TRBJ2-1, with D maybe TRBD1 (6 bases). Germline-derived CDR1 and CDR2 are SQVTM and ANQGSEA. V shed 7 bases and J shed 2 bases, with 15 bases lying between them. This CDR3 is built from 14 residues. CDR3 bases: TGCAGCGCGCTTAAACAGGGAACCTACAATGAGCAGTTCTTC. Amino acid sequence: CSALKQGTYNEQFF.

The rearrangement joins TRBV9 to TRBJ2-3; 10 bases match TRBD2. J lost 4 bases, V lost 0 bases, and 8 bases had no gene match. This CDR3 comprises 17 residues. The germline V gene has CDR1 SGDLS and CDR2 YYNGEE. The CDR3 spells CASSVAPSSGSSDTQYF. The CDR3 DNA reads TGTGCCAGCAGCGTAGCGCCCTCTAGCGGGAGCTCAGATACGCAGTATTTT.

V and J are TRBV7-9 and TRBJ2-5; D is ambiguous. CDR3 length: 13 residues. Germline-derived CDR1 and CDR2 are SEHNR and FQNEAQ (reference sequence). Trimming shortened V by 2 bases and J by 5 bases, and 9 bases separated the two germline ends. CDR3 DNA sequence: TGTGCCAGCAGCTTACCGTCCTTGGAGACCCAGTACTTC. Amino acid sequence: CASSLPSLETQYF.

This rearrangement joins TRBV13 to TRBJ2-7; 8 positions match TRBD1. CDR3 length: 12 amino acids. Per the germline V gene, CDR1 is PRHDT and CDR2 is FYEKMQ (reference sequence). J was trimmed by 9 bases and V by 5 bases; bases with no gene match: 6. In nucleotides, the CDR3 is TGTGCCAGCAGCGAGGATACAGGGGGGCAGTACTTC. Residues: CASSEDTGGQYF.

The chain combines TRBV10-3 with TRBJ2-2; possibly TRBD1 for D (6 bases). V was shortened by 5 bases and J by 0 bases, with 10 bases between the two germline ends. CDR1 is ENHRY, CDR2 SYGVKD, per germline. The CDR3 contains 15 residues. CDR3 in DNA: TGTGCCATCAGTCCATGGACAGCGAACACCGGGGAGCTGTTTTTT. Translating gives CAISPWTANTGELFF.

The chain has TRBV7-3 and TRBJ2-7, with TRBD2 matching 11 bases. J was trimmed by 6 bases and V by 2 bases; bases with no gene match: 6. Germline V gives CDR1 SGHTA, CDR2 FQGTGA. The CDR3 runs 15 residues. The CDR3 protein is CASSLSLAGAGEQYF. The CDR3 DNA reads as TGTGCCAGCAGCTTATCACTAGCGGGAGCTGGCGAGCAGTACTTC.

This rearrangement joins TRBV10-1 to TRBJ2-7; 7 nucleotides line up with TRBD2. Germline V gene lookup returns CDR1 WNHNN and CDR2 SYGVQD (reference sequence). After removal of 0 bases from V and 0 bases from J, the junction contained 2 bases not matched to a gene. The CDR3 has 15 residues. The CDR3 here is CASSESGGDSYEQYF. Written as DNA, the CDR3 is TGCGCCAGCAGTGAGTCGGGGGGGGACTCCTACGAGCAGTACTTC.

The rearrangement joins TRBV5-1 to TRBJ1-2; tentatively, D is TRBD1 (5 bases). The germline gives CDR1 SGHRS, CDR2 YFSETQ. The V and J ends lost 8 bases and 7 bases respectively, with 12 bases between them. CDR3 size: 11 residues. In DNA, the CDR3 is TGCGCCAGTGATCAGGGAAGTGGCTACACCTTC. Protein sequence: CASDQGSGYTF.

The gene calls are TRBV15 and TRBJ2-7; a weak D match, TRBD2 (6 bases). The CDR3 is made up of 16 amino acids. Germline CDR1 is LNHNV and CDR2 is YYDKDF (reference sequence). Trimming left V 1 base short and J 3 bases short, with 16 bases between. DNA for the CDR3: TGTGCCACCAGCAGAGGTGGACCCGGGAGCAGCTACGAGCAGTACTTC. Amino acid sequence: CATSRGGPGSSYEQYF.

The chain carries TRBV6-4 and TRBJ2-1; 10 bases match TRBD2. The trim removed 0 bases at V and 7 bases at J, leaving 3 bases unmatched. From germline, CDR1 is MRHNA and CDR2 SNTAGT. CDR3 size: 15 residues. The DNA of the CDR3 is TGTGCCAGCAGTGACTCGAGCGGGAGGGGTAATGAGCAGTTCTTC. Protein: CASSDSSGRGNEQFF.

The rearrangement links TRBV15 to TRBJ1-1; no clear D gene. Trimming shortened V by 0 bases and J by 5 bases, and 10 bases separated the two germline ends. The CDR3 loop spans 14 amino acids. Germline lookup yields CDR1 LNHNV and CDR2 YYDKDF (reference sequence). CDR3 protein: CATSRDLTGTEAFF. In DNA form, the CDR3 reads TGTGCCACCAGCAGAGATCTCACGGGGACTGAAGCTTTCTTT.

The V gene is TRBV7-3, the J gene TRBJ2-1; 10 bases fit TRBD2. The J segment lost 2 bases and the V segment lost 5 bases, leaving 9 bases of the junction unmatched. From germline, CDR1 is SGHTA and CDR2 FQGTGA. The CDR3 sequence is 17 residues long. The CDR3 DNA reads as TGTGCCAGCAGCCCGGCTACTAGCGGGAAAACCTACAATGAGCAGTTCTTC. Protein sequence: CASSPATSGKTYNEQFF.

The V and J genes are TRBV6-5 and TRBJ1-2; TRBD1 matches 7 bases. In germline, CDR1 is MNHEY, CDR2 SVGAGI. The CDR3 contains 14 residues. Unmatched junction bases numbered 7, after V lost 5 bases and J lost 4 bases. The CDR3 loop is CASSNTGQAYGYTF. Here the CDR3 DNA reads TGTGCCAGCAGTAATACCGGACAGGCCTATGGCTACACCTTC.

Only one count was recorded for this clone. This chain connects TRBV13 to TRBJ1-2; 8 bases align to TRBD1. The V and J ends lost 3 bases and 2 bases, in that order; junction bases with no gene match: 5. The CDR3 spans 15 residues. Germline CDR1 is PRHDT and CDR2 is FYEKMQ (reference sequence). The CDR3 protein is CASSFGQGQNYGYTF. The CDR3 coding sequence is TGTGCCAGCAGCTTTGGACAGGGACAAAACTATGGCTACACCTTC.

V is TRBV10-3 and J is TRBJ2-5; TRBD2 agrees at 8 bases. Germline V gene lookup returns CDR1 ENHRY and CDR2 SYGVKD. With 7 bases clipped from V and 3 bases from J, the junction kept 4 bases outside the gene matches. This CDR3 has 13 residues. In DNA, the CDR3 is TGTGCCATCACGGATAGCGGGAAAGAGACCCAGTACTTC. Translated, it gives CAITDSGKETQYF.

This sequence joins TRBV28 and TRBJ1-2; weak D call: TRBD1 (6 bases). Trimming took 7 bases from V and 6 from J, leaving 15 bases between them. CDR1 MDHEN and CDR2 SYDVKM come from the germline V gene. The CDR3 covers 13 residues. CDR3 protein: CASNGGGLNGYTF. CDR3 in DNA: TGTGCCAGCAACGGGGGGGGGCTCAATGGCTACACCTTC.

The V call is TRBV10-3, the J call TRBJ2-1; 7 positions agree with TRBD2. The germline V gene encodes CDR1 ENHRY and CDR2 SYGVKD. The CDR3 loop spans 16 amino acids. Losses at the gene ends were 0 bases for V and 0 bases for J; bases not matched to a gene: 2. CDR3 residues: CAISESGGSSYNEQFF. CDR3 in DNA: TGTGCCATCAGTGAGTCTGGCGGGAGCTCCTACAATGAGCAGTTCTTC.

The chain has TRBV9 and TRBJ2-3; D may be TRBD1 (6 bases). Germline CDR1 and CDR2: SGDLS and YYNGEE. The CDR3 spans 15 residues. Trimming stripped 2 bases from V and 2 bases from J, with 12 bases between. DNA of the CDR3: TGTGCCAGCAGCGTCGAGGACAGCTTCACAGATACGCAGTATTTT. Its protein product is CASSVEDSFTDTQYF.